This TCR beta chain comes out of a study of blood T cell repertoires in COVID-19. Germline V gives CDR1 KGHSH, CDR2 LQKENI. After removal of 0 bases from V and 8 bases from J, the junction contained 12 bases not matched to a gene. The CDR3 is 17 residues long. Recruits, aged roughly 18 to 100 years, lived in 24 US areas. The method was immunoSEQ multiplex PCR; TCRdb's version includes in-frame clones alone and lacks a portion of them. This sample has some 48,000 clones, with around 80% found just once. Sequencing used PBMCs or T cells enriched from blood (not recorded which). This chain joins TRBV18 and TRBJ2-3; 9 bases line up with TRBD2. This clonotype was obtained from a woman aged 45 to 65 with acute COVID-19. The CDR3 DNA reads TGTGCCAGCTCACCACCCCCTAGCGGGGAGAGCCCCTTTACGCAGTATTTT. Protein product: CASSPPPSGESPFTQYF.